Presented here are 3 T cell receptor beta chains from one specimen sequenced in a study of T cells after yellow fever vaccination (dated by TCRdb to about 2019). Libraries were built with 5' RACE. Sequencing relied on an Illumina NovaSeq 6000. TCRdb trimmed public reads at Q25 via fastp, called clones via MiXCR and kept in-frame beta chains. Rows with a matching CDR3 protein are joined into one entry that keeps the most common DNA and genes. A total of hundreds of thousands of distinct CDR3 sequences appear in this sample, around 13% of them only once. The ten largest clonotypes hold 2.5% to 4% of the sample. The treatment or condition label here, explained by the study, means: live attenuated yellow fever vaccine strain. The sequenced sample was CD4+ T cells sorted from PBMCs, obtained 15 days after the yellow fever booster vaccination. These receptors all come from a man aged 18 to 30 who received the YFV17D yellow fever vaccine.

The J gene is TRBJ2-1, the V gene TRBV11-2; TRBD2 is a possible D gene (5 bases). CDR1 is SGHAT and CDR2 is FQNNGV in the germline V gene. Trimming pared 7 bases from V and 10 bases from J, leaving 11 bases between. CDR3 length: 11 amino acids. The CDR3 sequence is CASILSGEQFF. The CDR3 bases are TGTGCCAGCATCCTGTCGGGGGAGCAGTTCTTC.

This clonotype came up a few times. The chain uses TRBV6-6 and TRBJ2-7; D is perhaps TRBD2 (5 bases). The CDR3 has 13 residues. Germline values: CDR1 MNHNY, CDR2 SVGAGI (reference sequence). V was shortened by 2 bases and J by 5 bases, with 10 bases between the two germline ends. The CDR3 nucleotides are TGTGCCAGCAGTTACGCGCCGGAGGACGAGCAGTACTTC. It encodes CASSYAPEDEQYF.

This clonotype appeared a few times. This chain joins TRBV18 and TRBJ1-1, with a tentative D call TRBD1 (5 bases). In germline, CDR1 is KGHSH, CDR2 LQKENI. CDR3 length equals 15 residues. The germline V and J ends were trimmed by 3 bases and 2 bases, with 13 bases remaining between them. CDR3 nucleotides: TGTGCCAGCTCACCGCGGGGGGTACTTAACACTGAAGCTTTCTTT. Amino acids: CASSPRGVLNTEAFF.